This T cell receptor beta chain was sequenced during a study of Ad26.COV2.S vaccination and SARS-CoV-2 variants. Study background: Ad26.COV2.S given intramuscularly, once or twice 56 days apart.

With 3 bases clipped from V and 4 bases from J, the junction kept 4 bases outside the gene matches. CDR3 length: 16 residues. Per the germline V gene, CDR1 is SGHDT and CDR2 is YYEEEE. Assay used: immunoSEQ multiplex PCR; TCRdb lists only in-frame clones, some missing. In the table there are over 400,000 clones, about 90% of which are singletons. The treatment denotes: some 20 received Ad26.COV2.S at low or high dose, single or two shots; about 5 received placebo; per-sample allocation not given. Sampling took place 63 days after the first vaccine or placebo injection. Sequencing was performed on peripheral blood, taken in a trial of Ad26.COV2.S vaccine versus placebo. The chain carries TRBV5-6 and TRBJ1-4; TRBD1 agrees at 12 bases. This clonotype originated in a person between 18 and 60 years old who received the Ad26.COV2.S COVID-19 vaccine or a placebo. CDR3 DNA sequence: TGTGCCAGCAGCTACCGGGACAGGGGGCTTAATGAAAAACTGTTTTTT. Translated: CASSYRDRGLNEKLFF.